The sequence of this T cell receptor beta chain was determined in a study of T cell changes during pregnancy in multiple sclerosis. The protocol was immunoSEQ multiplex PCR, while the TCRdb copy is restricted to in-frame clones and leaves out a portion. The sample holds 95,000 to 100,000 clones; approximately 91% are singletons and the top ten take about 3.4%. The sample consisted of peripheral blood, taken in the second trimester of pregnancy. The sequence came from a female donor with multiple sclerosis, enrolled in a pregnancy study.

The CDR3 region is CASSFRHHTEAFF. The CDR3 DNA reads TGTGCCAGCAGTTTCCGACACCACACTGAAGCTTTCTTT. The V call is TRBV11-2, the J call TRBJ1-1; D is unclear. The CDR3 has 13 residues. Trimming removed 6 bases at V and 3 bases at J, with 11 bases between. Germline V gene data show CDR1 as SGHAT and CDR2 as FQNNGV. Based on the CDR3 plus reference TRBV11-2 and TRBJ1-1, the full variable domain is EAGVAQSPRYKIIEKRQSVAFWCNPISGHATLYWYQQILGQGPKLLIQFQNNGVVDDSQLPKDRFSAERLKGVDSTLKIQPAKLEDSAVYLCASSFRHHTEAFFGQGTRLTVV.